This entry describes one T cell receptor beta chain. The target antigen is unknown. The entry originates in a study of graft-versus-host responses after intestinal transplantation. Across the study: Anti-thymocyte globulin served as induction for all recipients, who then took tacrolimus and steroids for three to four years.

Study-wide points: HvG clone declines early post-transplant were associated with peak circulating GvH levels. GvH clones were identified in recipient marrow, with some first appearing in ileum or blood.

Germline V gene sequence: CDR1 SGHTA, CDR2 FQGTGA. This CDR3 contains 14 residues. Trimming stripped 2 bases from V and 8 bases from J, with 15 bases between. Profiled with immunoSEQ multiplex PCR; TCRdb holds only in-frame clones, not every one. The repertoire has tens of thousands of clones, approximately 90% of them found once; the top ten carry approximately 0.64%. The chain recombines TRBV7-3 with TRBJ1-1; D is perhaps TRBD1 (5 bases). This clonotype was sampled from a human patient who received an intestinal transplant, so some T cells may come from the graft donor. The sample here was PBMCs, taken 98 days after intestinal transplantation. CDR3 DNA: TGTGCCAGCAGCTTATTTGGGGGAGCAAGCGAAGCTTTCTTT. Its protein product is CASSLFGGASEAFF.